Listed below are T cell receptor beta chains from one sample, sequenced in a study of OX40 agonist ivuxolimab in advanced cancers. The assay was immunoSEQ multiplex PCR, and TCRdb's table has in-frame clones only and misses some. The table records 65,000 to 95,000 clones, 92% of them present only once. Here the sequenced sample was CD4+ or CD8+ T cells sorted from blood, taken in a trial of the OX40 agonist ivuxolimab. These receptor sequences come from an adult with an advanced solid tumor such as melanoma, head and neck, liver or kidney cancer. The CDR3 runs from the conserved cysteine through the conserved F or W. The D gene is left open where the match is weak. A row's size may be missing; if present it is once, few, many or a size class.

d_gene: .; v_gene: TRBV21-1; abundance: few; j_gene: TRBJ2-7; CDR3aa: CASSKGGGTSNNEQYF; CDR3nt: TGTGCCAGCAGCAAAGGGGGAGGGACTAGCAACAACGAGCAGTACTTC
d_gene: TRBD1; v_gene: TRBV25-1; abundance: .; j_gene: TRBJ2-7; CDR3aa: CASSNWDSSYEQYF; CDR3nt: TGTGCCAGCAGTAACTGGGACAGCTCCTACGAGCAGTACTTC
d_gene: .; v_gene: TRBV10-3; abundance: few; j_gene: TRBJ2-7; CDR3aa: CAISESGGRSYEQYF; CDR3nt: TGTGCCATCAGTGAGTCGGGGGGACGGAGCTACGAGCAGTACTTC
d_gene: .; v_gene: TRBV7-9; abundance: .; j_gene: TRBJ1-1; CDR3aa: CASSFTSGNTEAFF; CDR3nt: TGTGCCAGCAGCTTTACTTCAGGGAACACTGAAGCTTTCTTT
d_gene: TRBD1; v_gene: TRBV19; abundance: .; j_gene: TRBJ1-2; CDR3aa: CASSIQHKGQANYGYTF; CDR3nt: TGTGCCAGTAGTATTCAACACAAGGGACAGGCTAACTATGGCTACACCTTC
d_gene: .; v_gene: TRBV4-3; abundance: .; j_gene: TRBJ2-1; CDR3aa: CASSQVLSINNEQFF; CDR3nt: TGCGCCAGCAGCCAAGTTTTATCCATCAACAATGAGCAGTTCTTC
d_gene: .; v_gene: TRBV5-1; abundance: .; j_gene: TRBJ2-2; CDR3aa: CASSFRGQNTGELFF; CDR3nt: TGCGCCAGCAGCTTTCGGGGACAAAACACCGGGGAGCTGTTTTTT
d_gene: .; v_gene: TRBV28; abundance: .; j_gene: TRBJ1-2; CDR3aa: CATDRGVIYGYTF; CDR3nt: TGTGCCACCGATCGGGGGGTGATCTATGGCTACACCTTC
d_gene: .; v_gene: TRBV30; abundance: .; j_gene: TRBJ1-1; CDR3aa: CAWSVLKGRGTEAFF; CDR3nt: TGTGCCTGGAGTGTGCTAAAGGGGCGGGGCACTGAAGCTTTCTTT
d_gene: .; v_gene: TRBV7-3; abundance: .; j_gene: TRBJ1-1; CDR3aa: CASSSGLANTEAFF; CDR3nt: TGTGCCAGCAGCTCAGGTTTGGCCAACACTGAAGCTTTCTTT
d_gene: .; v_gene: TRBV5-1; abundance: .; j_gene: TRBJ2-3; CDR3aa: CASSPGDGGPGRDTQYF; CDR3nt: TGCGCCAGCAGCCCCGGGGACGGGGGGCCAGGAAGAGATACGCAGTATTTT
d_gene: TRBD1; v_gene: TRBV4-1; abundance: once; j_gene: TRBJ1-5; CDR3aa: CASSQDLDRVLRPQHF; CDR3nt: TGCGCCAGCAGCCAAGACCTGGACAGGGTGTTACGTCCCCAGCATTTT
d_gene: .; v_gene: TRBV20-1; abundance: .; j_gene: TRBJ1-1; CDR3aa: CSAPNGNEAFF; CDR3nt: TGCAGTGCCCCAAATGGTAATGAAGCTTTCTTT
d_gene: TRBD2; v_gene: TRBV4-3; abundance: once; j_gene: TRBJ2-7; CDR3aa: CASSQRTSGNYEQYF; CDR3nt: TGCGCCAGCAGCCAGAGGACTAGCGGGAACTACGAGCAGTACTTC
d_gene: .; v_gene: TRBV10-3; abundance: .; j_gene: TRBJ2-7; CDR3aa: CAIKPGREDGEQYF; CDR3nt: TGTGCCATCAAACCCGGCAGGGAGGATGGCGAGCAGTACTTC
d_gene: .; v_gene: TRBV6-6; abundance: .; j_gene: TRBJ1-2; CDR3aa: CASRPLVSSGYGYTF; CDR3nt: TGTGCCAGCAGGCCTTTGGTCAGCTCGGGCTATGGCTACACCTTC
d_gene: .; v_gene: TRBV30; abundance: .; j_gene: TRBJ2-3; CDR3aa: CAWSEDRTDTQYF; CDR3nt: TGTGCCTGGAGTGAGGACCGCACAGATACGCAGTATTTT
d_gene: .; v_gene: TRBV10-3; abundance: .; j_gene: TRBJ1-5; CDR3aa: CAISEEGIGQPQHF; CDR3nt: TGTGCCATCAGTGAGGAGGGCATCGGTCAGCCCCAGCATTTT
d_gene: TRBD2; v_gene: TRBV7-2; abundance: .; j_gene: TRBJ2-7; CDR3aa: CASSLGTGTSGTEQYF; CDR3nt: TGTGCCAGCAGCTTAGGAACCGGGACTAGCGGGACCGAGCAGTACTTC
d_gene: .; v_gene: TRBV11-3; abundance: .; j_gene: TRBJ1-1; CDR3aa: CASSFNRGNSEAFF; CDR3nt: TGTGCCAGCAGCTTCAACAGAGGAAACTCTGAAGCTTTCTTT
d_gene: TRBD1; v_gene: TRBV2; abundance: .; j_gene: TRBJ1-4; CDR3aa: CASRIRQGSGEKLFF; CDR3nt: TGTGCCAGCAGGATTAGACAGGGGTCGGGTGAAAAACTGTTTTTT
d_gene: .; v_gene: TRBV4-2; abundance: .; j_gene: TRBJ2-7; CDR3aa: CASSQESYYEQYF; CDR3nt: TGTGCCAGCAGCCAAGAGTCCTACTACGAGCAGTACTTC
d_gene: .; v_gene: TRBV28; abundance: .; j_gene: TRBJ2-7; CDR3aa: CASRLPGLHEQYF; CDR3nt: TGTGCCAGCAGACTCCCGGGACTGCACGAGCAGTACTTC
d_gene: .; v_gene: TRBV5-6; abundance: few; j_gene: TRBJ1-1; CDR3aa: CASSSLVRGHTEAFF; CDR3nt: TGTGCCAGCAGCTCCCTGGTCAGGGGTCACACTGAAGCTTTCTTT
d_gene: .; v_gene: TRBV10-3; abundance: .; j_gene: TRBJ1-2; CDR3aa: CAISVRDAAYGYTF; CDR3nt: TGTGCCATCAGTGTAAGGGATGCCGCCTATGGCTACACCTTC
d_gene: .; v_gene: TRBV6-5; abundance: .; j_gene: TRBJ1-1; CDR3aa: CASSYEGYTEAFF; CDR3nt: TGTGCCAGCAGTTACGAGGGTTACACTGAAGCTTTCTTT
d_gene: TRBD2; v_gene: TRBV11-3; abundance: .; j_gene: TRBJ2-3; CDR3aa: CASSPVWEGHADTQYF; CDR3nt: TGTGCCAGCAGCCCCGTGTGGGAGGGCCACGCAGATACGCAGTATTTT
d_gene: .; v_gene: TRBV30; abundance: few; j_gene: TRBJ1-2; CDR3aa: CAWSRPGRNYGYTF; CDR3nt: TGTGCCTGGAGTAGACCGGGGAGGAACTATGGCTACACCTTC
d_gene: TRBD2; v_gene: TRBV4-2; abundance: .; j_gene: TRBJ2-7; CDR3aa: CASSPGGAGYYEQYF; CDR3nt: TGTGCCAGCAGCCCGGGGGGAGCGGGGTACTACGAGCAGTACTTC
d_gene: .; v_gene: TRBV6-6; abundance: .; j_gene: TRBJ1-2; CDR3aa: CASSYKGLKNYGYTF; CDR3nt: TGTGCCAGCAGTTACAAGGGGTTGAAGAACTATGGCTACACCTTC
d_gene: .; v_gene: TRBV6-6; abundance: .; j_gene: TRBJ2-6; CDR3aa: CASSYPGLSGANVLTF; CDR3nt: TGTGCCAGCAGTTACCCTGGCCTCTCTGGGGCCAACGTCCTGACTTTC
d_gene: .; v_gene: TRBV11-3; abundance: .; j_gene: TRBJ2-1; CDR3aa: CASSFGRVTNEQFF; CDR3nt: TGTGCCAGCAGCTTCGGCAGGGTTACAAATGAGCAGTTCTTC
d_gene: TRBD1; v_gene: TRBV7-8; abundance: few; j_gene: TRBJ1-5; CDR3aa: CASSQGQADQPQHF; CDR3nt: TGTGCCAGCAGCCAGGGACAGGCGGATCAGCCCCAGCATTTT
d_gene: TRBD1; v_gene: TRBV5-1; abundance: .; j_gene: TRBJ1-1; CDR3aa: CASSPLPNYRGANTEAFF; CDR3nt: TGCGCCAGCAGCCCCCTCCCAAATTACAGGGGAGCGAACACTGAAGCTTTCTTT
d_gene: .; v_gene: TRBV7-8; abundance: .; j_gene: TRBJ2-7; CDR3aa: CASSATGYEQYF; CDR3nt: TGTGCCAGCAGCGCAACAGGGTACGAGCAGTACTTC
d_gene: .; v_gene: TRBV11-3; abundance: .; j_gene: TRBJ2-3; CDR3aa: CASSLGPVSTDTQYF; CDR3nt: TGTGCCAGCAGCTTAGGACCAGTAAGCACAGATACGCAGTATTTT
d_gene: TRBD1; v_gene: TRBV29-1; abundance: .; j_gene: TRBJ2-7; CDR3aa: CSVESRDRDSYEQYF; CDR3nt: TGCAGCGTGGAATCCCGGGACAGGGACTCCTACGAGCAGTACTTC
d_gene: .; v_gene: TRBV11-3; abundance: once; j_gene: TRBJ2-5; CDR3aa: CASSYQGLHQETQYF; CDR3nt: TGTGCCAGCAGCTACCAAGGGCTCCACCAAGAGACCCAGTACTTC
d_gene: .; v_gene: TRBV5-6; abundance: .; j_gene: TRBJ2-7; CDR3aa: CASSQGQLYEQYF; CDR3nt: TGTGCCAGCAGCCAAGGACAGTTATACGAGCAGTACTTC
d_gene: .; v_gene: TRBV5-1; abundance: .; j_gene: TRBJ2-1; CDR3aa: CASSLGREQFF; CDR3nt: TGCGCCAGCAGCTTGGGACGAGAGCAGTTCTTC
d_gene: .; v_gene: TRBV5-1; abundance: .; j_gene: TRBJ2-2; CDR3aa: CASSFGGYDTGELFF; CDR3nt: TGCGCCAGCAGCTTCGGAGGGTACGACACCGGGGAGCTGTTTTTT
d_gene: .; v_gene: TRBV7-9; abundance: .; j_gene: TRBJ2-1; CDR3aa: CASSFGGGRRNEQFF; CDR3nt: TGTGCCAGCAGCTTTGGGGGCGGGAGAAGGAATGAGCAGTTCTTC
d_gene: .; v_gene: TRBV6-5; abundance: .; j_gene: TRBJ2-1; CDR3aa: CAVSGPSSYNEQFF; CDR3nt: TGTGCCGTAAGCGGGCCGAGCTCCTACAATGAGCAGTTCTTC
d_gene: TRBD2; v_gene: TRBV6-6; abundance: .; j_gene: TRBJ2-7; CDR3aa: CASKTSGGHEQYF; CDR3nt: TGTGCCAGCAAGACTAGCGGGGGCCACGAGCAGTACTTC
d_gene: .; v_gene: TRBV6-4; abundance: .; j_gene: TRBJ1-3; CDR3aa: CASSDNGGRSGNTIYF; CDR3nt: TGTGCCAGCAGTGACAATGGAGGTCGATCTGGAAACACCATATATTTT
d_gene: .; v_gene: TRBV2; abundance: .; j_gene: TRBJ2-7; CDR3aa: CASRLGGIYEQYF; CDR3nt: TGTGCCAGCCGCCTGGGAGGAATCTACGAGCAGTACTTC
d_gene: .; v_gene: TRBV30; abundance: .; j_gene: TRBJ1-2; CDR3aa: CAWSVGQAAYTF; CDR3nt: TGTGCCTGGAGTGTAGGGCAGGCAGCCTACACCTTC
d_gene: .; v_gene: TRBV18; abundance: .; j_gene: TRBJ2-7; CDR3aa: CASSPGSTGRILGQYF; CDR3nt: TGTGCCAGCTCACCTGGATCGACAGGTCGGATCCTAGGGCAGTACTTC
d_gene: .; v_gene: TRBV19; abundance: .; j_gene: TRBJ1-2; CDR3aa: CASTKGRSRNYGYTF; CDR3nt: TGTGCCAGTACCAAGGGCCGTTCTCGAAACTATGGCTACACCTTC
d_gene: TRBD2; v_gene: TRBV4-1; abundance: .; j_gene: TRBJ2-3; CDR3aa: CASSQTPGLSTDTQYF; CDR3nt: TGCGCCAGCAGCCAAACCCCGGGACTATCCACAGATACGCAGTATTTT